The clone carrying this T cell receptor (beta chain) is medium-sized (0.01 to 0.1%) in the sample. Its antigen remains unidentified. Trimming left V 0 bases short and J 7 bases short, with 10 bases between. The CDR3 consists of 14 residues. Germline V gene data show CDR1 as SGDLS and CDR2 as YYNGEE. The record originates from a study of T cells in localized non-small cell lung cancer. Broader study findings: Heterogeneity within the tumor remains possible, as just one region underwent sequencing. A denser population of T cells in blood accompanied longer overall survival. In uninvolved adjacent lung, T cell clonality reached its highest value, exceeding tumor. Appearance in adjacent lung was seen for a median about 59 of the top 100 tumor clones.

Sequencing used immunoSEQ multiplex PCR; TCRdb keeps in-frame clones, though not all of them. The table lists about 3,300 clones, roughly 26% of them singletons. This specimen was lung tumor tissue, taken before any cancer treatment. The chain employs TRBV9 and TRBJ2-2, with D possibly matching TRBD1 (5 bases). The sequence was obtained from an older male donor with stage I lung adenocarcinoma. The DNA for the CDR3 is TGTGCCAGCAGCGTAGGATGGGGCCTCGGGGAGCTGTTTTTT. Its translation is CASSVGWGLGELFF.